These T cell receptor beta chains were read from a single sample in a study of T cell responses to AZD1222 COVID-19 vaccine. Using immunoSEQ multiplex PCR, the repertoire was profiled, and TCRdb retains in-frame clones only, with some absent. The sample holds 90,000 or so clones; roughly 90% are singletons and the top ten take roughly 5%. Sequencing used peripheral blood, obtained 28 days after the second AZD1222 dose. These receptors were collected from an adult who received the AZD1222 COVID-19 vaccine. Both conserved end residues are part of each CDR3. The order of the fields is V gene, J gene, D gene, clone size, CDR3 DNA, CDR3 protein. D genes are given only for firm matches. Clone size, where shown, is once, few, many, or a class for clones that have expanded.

TRBV9,TRBJ2-7,-,-,TGTGCCAGCAGCGTAGCTGACGGGTCCTACGAGCAGTACTTC,CASSVADGSYEQYF
TRBV3-1/TRBV3-2,TRBJ1-4,-,-,TGTGCCAGCAGCCTGGACGGAAAAAATGAAAAACTGTTTTTT,CASSLDGKNEKLFF
TRBV29-1,TRBJ2-5,-,once,TGCAGCGCAGGGCCGCCGGGGTTAGCGGAGACCCAGTACTTC,CSAGPPGLAETQYF
TRBV18,TRBJ2-2,-,-,TGTGCCAGCTCACCACGGAGGGGACCAAACACCGGGGAGCTGTTTTTT,CASSPRRGPNTGELFF
TRBV27,TRBJ2-1,-,-,TGTGCCAGCAGTTTATCTCCAGACAATGAGCAGTTCTTC,CASSLSPDNEQFF
TRBV6-5,TRBJ2-5,-,-,TGTGCCAGCTATCTAGAGACCCAGTACTTC,CASYLETQYF
TRBV6-1,TRBJ2-7,-,-,TGTGCCAGCAGTGAAGCGGTAGGCAGGGCCTACGAGCAGTACTTC,CASSEAVGRAYEQYF
TRBV5-4,TRBJ1-3,-,-,TGTGCCAGCAGCCTACAGGGTTCTGGAAACACCATATATTTT,CASSLQGSGNTIYF
TRBV19,TRBJ1-5,-,-,TGTGCCAGTAGTATACTTACCGGAGTGCAGGTATATAGCAATCAGCCCCAGCATTTT,CASSILTGVQVYSNQPQHF
TRBV9,TRBJ2-2,-,-,TGTGCCAGCAGCGTAGAACTGGGAAAGGGAACCGGGGAGCTGTTTTTT,CASSVELGKGTGELFF
TRBV7-3,TRBJ2-2,-,-,TGTGCCAGCAGCCCAGCGTCGAACACCGGGGAGCTGTTTTTT,CASSPASNTGELFF
TRBV7-7,TRBJ2-3,-,-,TGTGCTAGCAGCACCAAAACGTTGGATACGCAGTATTTT,CASSTKTLDTQYF
TRBV9,TRBJ2-2,TRBD2,-,TGTGCCAGCAGCGACCTAGCGGGGGGGTCATCCGACCCCGGGGAGCTGTTTTTT,CASSDLAGGSSDPGELFF
TRBV2,TRBJ1-1,-,once,TGTGCCAGCAGCCTAACAGAGAACACTGAAGCTTTCTTT,CASSLTENTEAFF
TRBV24-1,TRBJ1-2,-,-,TGTGCCACCAGTAGCAGTAACTATGGCTACACCTTC,CATSSSNYGYTF
TRBV3-1/TRBV3-2,TRBJ2-2,-,-,TGTGCCAGCAGCCAAGATAAGAAGGATGGGGGGACCGGGGAGCTGTTTTTT,CASSQDKKDGGTGELFF
TRBV6-5,TRBJ1-1,-,-,TGTGCCAGCACGGTGGCAGGCGAAATTGGAGGAGCTTTCTTT,CASTVAGEIGGAFF
TRBV5-5,TRBJ2-7,-,-,TGTGCCAGCAGCTTCCCGGGCACTCTCTACGAGCAGTACTTC,CASSFPGTLYEQYF
TRBV6-6,TRBJ1-4,-,-,TGTGCCAGCAGGGTCTTTATGGGGGAAAAACTGTTTTTT,CASRVFMGEKLFF
TRBV5-1,TRBJ2-7,-,-,TGCGCCAGCAGCCAGATCAGGGGTAGCGAGCAGTACTTC,CASSQIRGSEQYF
TRBV19,TRBJ2-7,TRBD1,-,TGTGCCAGTAGTAGCCCCGCCGGGACAGGGGGCTTCTACGAGCAGTACTTC,CASSSPAGTGGFYEQYF
TRBV7-9,TRBJ1-4,-,-,TGTGCCAGCACCATAATTTCGGGAAAGACCCATTTTCGGCTGTTTTTT,CASTIISGKTHFRLFF
TRBV6-5,TRBJ1-1,-,-,TGTGCCAGCAGTTCGGCACAGGGGAACACTGAAGCTTTCTTT,CASSSAQGNTEAFF
TRBV7-9,TRBJ2-3,-,-,TGTGCCAGCAGCTTGCAACAGGGAACAGATACGCAGTATTTT,CASSLQQGTDTQYF
TRBV5-4,TRBJ1-3,-,-,TGTGCCAGCAGCAACCGGGCCCGCTCTGGAAACACCATATATTTT,CASSNRARSGNTIYF
TRBV7-3,TRBJ1-1,-,-,TGTGCCAGCAGCCCCGGGCCACAGGCTGAAGCTTTCTTT,CASSPGPQAEAFF